This TCR beta chain was observed in a study of blood T cells in healthy people across ages. General study results and limits: Diversity estimates from one million T cells were considered underestimates.

Samples had at least 6.5 million PBMCs isolated from them. This CDR3 has 14 amino acids. Germline assignment: CDR1 SGHRS and CDR2 YFSETQ. V was clipped by 6 bases and J by 1 base; unmatched bases: 3. About this clonotype itself: Its antigen is undetermined.

Together with a sample-barcoded 5' primer, a J-beta primer mix was included in a second PCR lasting roughly 6 to 12 cycles. Each TCR beta cDNA got a 12-nucleotide random molecular identifier. TCRdb independently ran MiXCR on the 5' RACE reads; one entry per CDR3 protein. The table includes around 1.5 million distinct CDR3 sequences, 30% to 35% detected once. The chain links TRBV5-1 to TRBJ2-3; 9 bases fit TRBD1. The receptor comes from a woman aged 30 to 39 in good health. The sequencing input was blood. Here the CDR3 DNA reads TGCGCCAGCACAACAGGGGGCGGCACAGATACGCAGTATTTT. Protein sequence: CASTTGGGTDTQYF.